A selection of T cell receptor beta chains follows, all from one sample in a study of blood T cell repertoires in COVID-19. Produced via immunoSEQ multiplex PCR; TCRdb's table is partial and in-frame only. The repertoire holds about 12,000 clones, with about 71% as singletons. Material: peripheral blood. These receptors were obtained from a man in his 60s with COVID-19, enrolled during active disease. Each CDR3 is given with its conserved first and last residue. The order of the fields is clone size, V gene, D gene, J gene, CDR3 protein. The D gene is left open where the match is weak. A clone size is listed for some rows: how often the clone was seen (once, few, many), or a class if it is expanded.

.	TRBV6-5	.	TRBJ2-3	CASSYGLAVSTDTQYF
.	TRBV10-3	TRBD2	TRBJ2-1	CAISVITSGGPPSYNEQFF
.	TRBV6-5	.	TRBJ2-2	CASRAWDLNTGELFF
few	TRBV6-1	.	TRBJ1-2	CASSARNRGSLYGYTF
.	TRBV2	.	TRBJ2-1	CASSEALRNNEQFF
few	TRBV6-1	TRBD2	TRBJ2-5	CASSELAGGPQETQYF
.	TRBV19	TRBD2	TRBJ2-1	CASSIRSSGPHEQFF
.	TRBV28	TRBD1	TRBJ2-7	CASSRDRDRVAGGYEQYF
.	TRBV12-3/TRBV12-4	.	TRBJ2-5	CAIARSLGETQYF
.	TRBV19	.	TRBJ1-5	CASTLRGTLLNQPQHF
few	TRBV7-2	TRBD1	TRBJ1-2	CASSLTGQGGYGYTF
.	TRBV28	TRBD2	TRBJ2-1	CASSERTSGSYNEQFF
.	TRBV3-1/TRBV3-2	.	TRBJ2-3	CASSPQAGDTQYF
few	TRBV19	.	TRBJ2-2	CASSIGGNFNTGELFF
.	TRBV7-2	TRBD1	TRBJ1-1	CASSPGQGYQAFF
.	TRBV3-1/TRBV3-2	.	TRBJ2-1	CASRPDSYNEQFF
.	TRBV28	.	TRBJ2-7	CASSFRIGPEGRISYEQYF
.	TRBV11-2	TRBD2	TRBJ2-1	CASSRDSISGRNNEQFF
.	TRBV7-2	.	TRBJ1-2	CASSLWGGHGYTF
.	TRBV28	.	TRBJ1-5	CASSSVQGGGNQPQHF
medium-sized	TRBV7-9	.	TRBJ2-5	CASSPRELASLETQYF
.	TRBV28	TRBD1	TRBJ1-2	CATNRGFYGYTF
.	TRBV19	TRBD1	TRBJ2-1	CASRWRGTGSYNEQFF
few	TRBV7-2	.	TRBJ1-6	CASSFRRDSPNSPLHF
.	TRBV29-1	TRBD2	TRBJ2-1	CSVDLTSGSYNEQFF
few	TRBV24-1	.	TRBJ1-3	CATSDSRSSGNTIYF
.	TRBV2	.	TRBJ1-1	CASSEFRGRNTEAFF
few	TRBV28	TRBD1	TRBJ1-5	CASISGTGGYQPQHF
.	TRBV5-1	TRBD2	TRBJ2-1	CASSLEAGGYNEQFF
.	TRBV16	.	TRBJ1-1	CASSPRRLNTEAFF
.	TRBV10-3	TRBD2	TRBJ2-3	CAISASAGVDTQYF
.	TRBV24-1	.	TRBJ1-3	CATSDSSGFSNTIYF
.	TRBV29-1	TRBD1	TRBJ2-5	CSVEAGGWLETQYF
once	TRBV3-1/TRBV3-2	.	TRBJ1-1	CASSLRESNTEAFF
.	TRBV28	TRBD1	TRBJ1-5	CASSTGEGTHQPQHF
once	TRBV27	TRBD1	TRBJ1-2	CASSSGQGSTNYGYTF
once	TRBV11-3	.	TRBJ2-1	CASSFGGNEQFF
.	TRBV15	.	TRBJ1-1	CATSRELEAFF
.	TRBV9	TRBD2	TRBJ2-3	CASSAALAVGDTQYF
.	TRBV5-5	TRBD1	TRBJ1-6	CASSPGTGGNSPLHF
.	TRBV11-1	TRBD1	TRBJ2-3	CASSLAGTGVTDTQYF
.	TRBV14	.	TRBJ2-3	CASSQGVLSTDTQYF
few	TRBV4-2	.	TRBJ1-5	CASSQDGRATISNQPQHF